The 2 T cell receptor beta chains below come from one sample, sequenced in a study of T cells in Graves' hyperthyroidism and ophthalmopathy. Researchers took RNA transcripts and amplified the TCR beta CDR3 regions from them. First-round RT-PCR targeting the TCR CDR3 was performed with the HTBI primer set. TCRdb analysed the multiplex PCR reads with MiXCR anew, one entry per CDR3 protein. The sample lists some 700,000 distinct CDR3 sequences; around a sixth were seen once. Sequencing used blood. The receptors shown here come from a man aged 45 to 65 with Graves' hyperthyroidism.

The chain recombines TRBV3-1 with TRBJ2-2; no clear D. The CDR3 consists of 15 residues. The V end lost 1 base, the J end lost 6 bases, and 12 bases lay between the germline ends. The germline V gene encodes CDR1 LGHDT and CDR2 YNNKEL (reference sequence). The CDR3 sequence: CASSQVFVHPGELFF. CDR3 nucleotides: TGTGCCAGCAGCCAAGTCTTCGTCCATCCCGGGGAGCTGTTTTTT.

This clonotype has a count of ten or more. V and J are TRBV9 and TRBJ2-1; 12 bases match TRBD2. This CDR3 contains 15 residues. Germline CDR1 and CDR2: SGDLS and YYNGEE. Losses at the gene ends were 2 bases for V and 7 bases for J; bases not matched to a gene: 4. CDR3 sequence: CASSVPTSGSNEQFF. Written as DNA, the CDR3 is TGTGCCAGCAGCGTCCCGACTAGCGGGAGTAATGAGCAGTTCTTC.